The rows below give T cell receptor beta chains drawn from one sample of a study of OX40 agonist ivuxolimab in advanced cancers. Measured with immunoSEQ multiplex PCR; TCRdb has only the in-frame clones, and not every one. The table shows some 49,000 clones, with approximately 86% occurring only once. Sequencing was performed on CD4+ or CD8+ T cells sorted from blood, taken in a trial of the OX40 agonist ivuxolimab. These receptor sequences come from an adult with an advanced solid tumor such as melanoma, head and neck, liver or kidney cancer. Both conserved end residues are part of each CDR3. Fields, in order: D gene, J gene, clone size, V gene, CDR3 protein, CDR3 DNA. D genes are given only for firm matches. The size field is filled for only some rows; it gives once, few, many or a size class.

.,TRBJ2-5,.,TRBV6-5,CASSYGGFPGETQYF,TGTGCCAGCAGTTACGGAGGGTTCCCAGGGGAGACCCAGTACTTC
TRBD1,TRBJ1-6,.,TRBV27,CASSPGQGFPNSPLHF,TGTGCCAGCAGTCCGGGACAGGGTTTCCCTAATTCACCCCTCCACTTT
TRBD1,TRBJ2-1,.,TRBV27,CASLGQGAVEQFF,TGTGCCAGCCTTGGGCAGGGGGCGGTTGAGCAGTTCTTC
.,TRBJ2-5,.,TRBV19,CASSKDQETQYF,TGTGCCAGTAGTAAGGACCAAGAGACCCAGTACTTC
.,TRBJ2-7,few,TRBV2,CASATRRVAMSHEQYF,TGTGCCAGCGCCACCCGTCGGGTAGCTATGAGCCACGAGCAGTACTTC
.,TRBJ1-2,.,TRBV14,CASSLTQGYGYTF,TGTGCCAGCAGCCTGACTCAGGGCTATGGCTACACCTTC
.,TRBJ2-2,.,TRBV7-9,CASSLGPSGELFF,TGTGCCAGCAGCTTAGGGCCTTCCGGGGAGCTGTTTTTT
.,TRBJ1-1,.,TRBV10-2,CASVSDRDTEAFF,TGCGCCAGCGTTTCAGACCGGGACACTGAAGCTTTCTTT
.,TRBJ2-3,.,TRBV19,CASSIFSTDTQYF,TGTGCCAGTAGTATCTTTAGCACAGATACGCAGTATTTT
.,TRBJ1-6,once,TRBV9,CASSLWDAGNSPLHF,TGTGCCAGCAGCTTATGGGACGCGGGGAATTCACCCCTCCACTTT
TRBD1,TRBJ2-3,.,TRBV18,CASSPEDRGKDTQYF,TGTGCCAGCTCACCAGAGGACAGGGGAAAAGATACGCAGTATTTT
.,TRBJ2-1,.,TRBV11-3,CASSLGLVYSYNEQFF,TGTGCCAGCAGCTTAGGACTAGTGTACTCCTACAATGAGCAGTTCTTC
.,TRBJ1-1,.,TRBV6-1,CASSEAIPNTEAFF,TGTGCCAGCAGTGAAGCGATACCTAACACTGAAGCTTTCTTT
.,TRBJ2-2,.,TRBV5-4,CASSLLGELFF,TGTGCCAGCAGCTTGCTCGGGGAGCTGTTTTTT
TRBD1,TRBJ2-1,once,TRBV7-6,CASSLGTGSYNEQFF,TGTGCCAGCAGCTTAGGGACAGGGTCCTACAATGAGCAGTTCTTC
.,TRBJ1-4,.,TRBV5-1,CASSQDPGDGNEKLFF,TGCGCCAGCAGCCAGGACCCGGGTGATGGTAATGAAAAACTGTTTTTT
.,TRBJ1-2,.,TRBV19,CASSIRGNSGYTF,TGTGCCAGTAGTATACGGGGGAACAGTGGCTACACCTTC
.,TRBJ2-2,once,TRBV2,CASSHPLNWNTGELFF,TGTGCCAGCAGCCATCCTTTAAACTGGAACACCGGGGAGCTGTTTTTT
TRBD1,TRBJ2-3,.,TRBV5-1,CASSLPTGGTDTQYF,TGCGCCAGCAGTTTGCCGACAGGGGGCACAGATACGCAGTATTTT
.,TRBJ2-1,.,TRBV18,CASSPPGSYNEQFF,TGTGCCAGCTCACCACCTGGGAGCTACAATGAGCAGTTCTTC
TRBD2,TRBJ2-1,.,TRBV6-5,CASSYSSLAGYNEQFF,TGTGCCAGCAGTTACTCTTCGCTAGCGGGTTACAATGAGCAGTTCTTC
.,TRBJ2-3,.,TRBV6-6,CASSHKELDTQYF,TGTGCCAGCAGCCACAAAGAGTTGGATACGCAGTATTTT
.,TRBJ1-1,.,TRBV7-3,CASSSQGRTEAFF,TGTGCCAGCAGCTCTCAGGGGAGGACTGAAGCTTTCTTT
.,TRBJ1-6,.,TRBV5-4,CASSLGGRGNSPLHF,TGTGCCAGCAGCTTGGGGGGCAGAGGGAATTCACCCCTCCACTTT
.,TRBJ2-7,.,TRBV19,CASSTPGKVYF,TGTGCCAGTAGTACCCCAGGGAAGGTGTACTTC
.,TRBJ2-2,medium-sized,TRBV19,CASTLFSVNTGELFF,TGTGCCAGTACCCTATTTAGCGTTAACACCGGGGAGCTGTTTTTT
.,TRBJ2-1,.,TRBV6-6,CASSPLWDEQFF,TGTGCCAGCAGTCCCCTATGGGATGAGCAGTTCTTC
.,TRBJ1-2,once,TRBV11-3,CASSNRGPYGYTF,TGTGCCAGCAGCAATAGGGGTCCCTATGGCTACACCTTC
.,TRBJ2-5,.,TRBV5-1,CASSLGEVRIQYF,TGCGCCAGCAGCTTGGGAGAGGTCAGGATCCAGTACTTC
.,TRBJ2-3,.,TRBV27,CASSLSSTDTQYF,TGTGCCAGCAGTTTATCGAGCACAGATACGCAGTATTTT
TRBD1,TRBJ2-3,.,TRBV29-1,CSVDSQGATQYF,TGCAGCGTTGACTCCCAGGGGGCTACGCAGTATTTT
TRBD2,TRBJ2-1,once,TRBV30,CAWSRTRTSGANNEQFF,TGTGCCTGGAGCCGTACAAGGACTAGCGGGGCCAACAATGAGCAGTTCTTC
.,TRBJ1-6,.,TRBV27,CASSLDYPGSGYYSPLHF,TGTGCCAGCAGTCTAGACTACCCAGGGTCGGGCTATTATTCACCCCTCCACTTT
.,TRBJ1-2,.,TRBV4-1,CASSQVGSENYGYTF,TGCGCCAGCAGCCAAGTAGGGTCAGAGAACTATGGCTACACCTTC
TRBD2,TRBJ2-5,.,TRBV11-2,CASSLEARGVETQYF,TGTGCCAGCAGCTTAGAGGCCCGGGGGGTAGAGACCCAGTACTTC
TRBD1,TRBJ1-2,once,TRBV28,CASRLTGSYGYTF,TGTGCCAGCAGATTGACAGGGTCCTATGGCTACACCTTC
.,TRBJ1-2,.,TRBV7-9,CASSPLTPGGQPNYGYTF,TGTGCCAGCAGCCCACTCACACCCGGCGGACAGCCTAATTATGGCTACACCTTC
.,TRBJ2-3,.,TRBV9,CASSETPTDTQYF,TGTGCCAGCAGCGAGACCCCCACAGATACGCAGTATTTT
TRBD2,TRBJ2-1,.,TRBV14,CASSRGSGSENEQFF,TGTGCCAGCAGCCGGGGGAGCGGGAGTGAAAATGAGCAGTTCTTC
.,TRBJ1-6,.,TRBV9,CASSVAQGSPLHF,TGTGCCAGCAGCGTTGCGCAGGGTTCACCCCTCCACTTT
.,TRBJ2-2,.,TRBV28,CATLGARDTGELFF,TGTGCCACCCTAGGGGCCCGGGACACCGGGGAGCTGTTTTTT
TRBD2,TRBJ2-7,.,TRBV10-3,CATQLAGGTYEQYF,TGTGCCACCCAGCTAGCGGGAGGAACCTACGAGCAGTACTTC
.,TRBJ1-2,.,TRBV27,CASSLGSLYGYTF,TGTGCCAGCAGTTTAGGCTCTCTCTATGGCTACACCTTC
TRBD1,TRBJ1-6,.,TRBV27,CASSWGRGGTNSPLHF,TGTGCCAGCAGTTGGGGCAGGGGGGGGACTAATTCACCCCTCCACTTT
TRBD1,TRBJ2-7,few,TRBV19,CASREGQGSTYEQYF,TGTGCCAGTAGGGAGGGACAGGGGAGTACCTACGAGCAGTACTTC
.,TRBJ2-1,.,TRBV2,CASSEWGGSYNEQFF,TGTGCCAGCAGTGAATGGGGTGGGTCCTACAATGAGCAGTTCTTC
TRBD2,TRBJ2-1,.,TRBV30,CAWSPLGTSKFF,TGTGCCTGGAGTCCCCTGGGGACTAGTAAGTTCTTC
.,TRBJ1-2,.,TRBV6-1,CASSEAGVKGLYGYTF,TGTGCCAGCAGTGAAGCAGGGGTGAAGGGCCTCTATGGCTACACCTTC
.,TRBJ2-3,.,TRBV10-1,CASLSRGGTDTQYF,TGCGCCAGCTTAAGCCGTGGGGGCACAGATACGCAGTATTTT
.,TRBJ2-7,.,TRBV7-9,CASSLYTEQYF,TGTGCCAGCAGCTTATACACCGAGCAGTACTTC
TRBD1,TRBJ2-2,once,TRBV13,CASVRGTGELFF,TGTGCCAGTGTCAGGGGGACCGGGGAGCTGTTTTTT
TRBD1,TRBJ2-7,once,TRBV28,CASRSGTGYYEQYF,TGTGCCAGCAGGTCAGGGACAGGTTACTACGAGCAGTACTTC
.,TRBJ2-5,.,TRBV27,CASSGGFRETQYF,TGTGCCAGCAGTGGAGGGTTCCGGGAGACCCAGTACTTC
.,TRBJ2-7,.,TRBV5-1,CASSPGGGVYEQYF,TGCGCCAGCTCTCCAGGTGGGGGAGTCTACGAGCAGTACTTC
.,TRBJ1-1,.,TRBV6-5,CASSYLRNTEAFF,TGTGCCAGCAGTTACCTTAGGAACACTGAAGCTTTCTTT
.,TRBJ1-1,few,TRBV5-6,CASSLRRWYTEAFF,TGTGCCAGCAGCTTGAGGAGGTGGTACACTGAAGCTTTCTTT
.,TRBJ2-1,.,TRBV7-9,CASRLAYNEQFF,TGTGCCAGCAGACTAGCCTACAATGAGCAGTTCTTC